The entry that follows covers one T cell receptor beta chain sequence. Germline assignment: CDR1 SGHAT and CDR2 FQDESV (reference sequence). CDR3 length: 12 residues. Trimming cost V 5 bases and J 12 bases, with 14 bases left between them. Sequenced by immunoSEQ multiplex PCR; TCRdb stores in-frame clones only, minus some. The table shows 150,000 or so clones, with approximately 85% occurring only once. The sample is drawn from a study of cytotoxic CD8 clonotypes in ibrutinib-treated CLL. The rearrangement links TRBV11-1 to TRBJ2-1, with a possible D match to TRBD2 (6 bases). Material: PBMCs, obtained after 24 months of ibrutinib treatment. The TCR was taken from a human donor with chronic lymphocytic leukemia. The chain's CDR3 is CASSPRREVQFF. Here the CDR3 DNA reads TGTGCCAGCAGCCCCCGGAGGGAAGTGCAGTTCTTC.